These 2 T cell receptor beta chains share one sample of origin, sequenced in a study of Graves' ophthalmopathy and Graves' hyperthyroidism. Amplification targeted the TCR beta CDR3 regions, with RNA transcripts as the source material. Amplification began with first-round RT-PCR using HTBI primers, then second-round multiplex PCR was performed. Each CDR3 protein is one row after TCRdb ran MiXCR on the multiplex PCR reads. The sample yields 350,000 to 450,000 distinct CDR3 sequences, approximately 16% seen once. Sequences were obtained from peripheral blood. These receptors were obtained from a woman aged 18 to 35 with Graves' ophthalmopathy.

The sample holds many counts of this clonotype. At one end, the junction sequence differs from germline, possibly due to a read error. This chain uses TRBV7-2 with TRBJ2-5; D perhaps matches TRBD2 (5 bases). The CDR3 has 13 residues. CDR1 SGHTA and CDR2 FQGNSA come from the germline V gene. The CDR3 reads CASSLATEETQYF. The CDR3 nucleotides are TGTGCCAGCAGCCTAGCTACAGAAGAGACCCAGTACTTC. Together with reference TRBV7-2 and TRBJ2-5, the CDR3 gives the full variable domain: GAGVSQSPSNKVTEKGKDVELRCDPISGHTALYWYRQSLGQGLEFLIYFQGNSAPDKSGLPSDRFSAERTGGSVSTLTIQRTQQEDSAVYLCASSLATEETQYFGPGTRLLVL.

There are many counts of this clonotype. The rearrangement links TRBV27 to TRBJ2-7; 7 bases are shared with TRBD1. The length of the CDR3 is 14 residues. Unmatched junction bases numbered 10, after V lost 4 bases and J lost 7 bases. CDR1 and CDR2 from the germline V gene are MNHEY and SMNVEV (reference sequence). CDR3 nucleotide sequence: TGTGCCAGCAGTTCTCCGGGACAGTCGATGGAGCAGTACTTC. This translates into CASSSPGQSMEQYF.